The clone carrying this TCR beta chain was counted many times. Its antigen is unidentified. The data belong to a study of T-cell memory formation after mild COVID-19. General study points: The study found balanced CD4/CD8 in clones contracting day 15 to 85 and a CD4+ lean in later expanders. CD8+ contracting clones occupied EMRA, while CD4+ ones occupied mainly CM and EM. Pre-infection memory showed some responding clones, and this suggested that cross-reactive memory joined.

V shed 5 bases, J shed 0 bases, and the junction held 13 bases outside the gene matches. Germline V gives CDR1 SGHTA, CDR2 FQGNSA. The CDR3 length is 18 residues. 5'RACE, which relied on constant-segment primers, yielded TCR alpha and TCR beta cDNA libraries carrying sample barcodes and UMIs. MiXCR was run by TCRdb on the 5' RACE reads, yielding one entry per CDR3 protein. The sample carries some 150,000 distinct CDR3 sequences, under 7% recorded once. J is TRBJ2-7 and V is TRBV7-2; 10 bases line up with TRBD2. Sequenced sample: PBMCs or a T cell subset sorted from them (not recorded which). The TCR originated in an adult woman who had mild COVID-19 (a few samples of this study predate the infection). Cell type and time point are not known. The CDR3 bases are TGTGCCAGCAGCCACGGGACTAGCGAGACGTGGATCTCCTACGAGCAGTACTTC. It yields the protein CASSHGTSETWISYEQYF.